What follows is one T cell receptor (beta chain) and its context. Individual cDNA molecules each received unique molecular identifiers attached to them. In TCRdb, the 5' RACE reads were re-called with MiXCR into one record per CDR3 protein. This sample yields some 77,000 distinct CDR3 sequences, of which roughly a sixth are seen a single time; approximately 2.9% belongs to the top ten. This entry comes from a study of early T cells in non-severe SARS-CoV-2 infection. Germline V CDR1 and CDR2: SGHRS, YFSETQ. Trimming cost V 0 bases and J 4 bases, with 8 bases left between them. The CDR3 spans 14 residues.

This receptor was taken from an adult who was a healthcare worker with PCR-confirmed SARS-CoV-2 infection or an uninfected control (not recorded which). The V call is TRBV5-1, the J call TRBJ2-4; D might be TRBD2 (5 bases). The sequencing input was whole blood. CDR3 residues: CASSLEEEKNIQYF. CDR3 bases: TGCGCCAGCAGCTTGGAGGAGGAAAAAAACATTCAGTACTTC.